This T cell receptor beta chain was identified in a study of cytomegalovirus exposure and HLA in healthy donors. Overall study: The study's early data release held about 85 million unique TCRs from HLA-typed donors. In terms of ancestry, the Caucasian-associated cluster contained roughly four fifths of the approximately 400 genotyped donors.

The PCR contained 60 Vbeta and 13 Jbeta primers. Assay used: immunoSEQ multiplex PCR; TCRdb lists only in-frame clones, some missing. The sample consists of 150,000 to 200,000 clones, approximately 85% of them appearing once. There are a few counts of this clone. Germline V gives CDR1 KGHSH, CDR2 LQKENI. This CDR3 has 14 amino acids. V was cut by 2 bases and J by 6 bases, with 14 bases left in between. Source material: PBMCs. This TCR came from a man aged 18-30 years in good health and CMV-seropositive. The chain uses TRBV18 and TRBJ2-7; TRBD1 is a possible D gene (5 bases). CDR3 coding DNA: TGTGCCAGCTCACCAGGGGCAGGGCGTGCCGAGCAGTACTTC. Encoded protein: CASSPGAGRAEQYF.